The 22 T cell receptor beta chains given below trace back to one sample, sequenced in a study of T cell repertoires in cytomegalovirus infection (dated by TCRdb to the late 2010s). TCRdb records Illumina HiSeq 1500 as the sequencer. TCRdb's own reprocessing of the public reads used fastp at Q25 and MiXCR and kept productive beta chains. Each entry merges the rows of one CDR3 protein and shows their most common DNA and genes. In this sample the table shows 550,000 to 850,000 distinct CDR3 sequences, around 32% of which occur a single time. The ten largest clones add up to 18% of the sample. These receptors' antigens are unknown. In light of the paper, this sample's treatment or condition label describes: in vitro stimulation with specific CMV peptide epitopes to enrich CMV-specific T cells. The sample here was cultured PBMCs, taken from culture after CMV antigen stimulation. The receptors here all came from a human donor in good health (CMV status not recorded). Some clones in this sample may be carry-over from other donors' samples.

The J gene is TRBJ1-2, the V gene TRBV5-4; TRBD1 is a possible D gene (5 bases). Trimming left V 2 bases short and J 10 bases short, with 12 bases between. CDR1 is SGHNT and CDR2 is YYREEE in the germline V gene (reference sequence). The CDR3 totals 12 residues. CDR3 residues: CASSFRQGDYTF. DNA of the CDR3: TGTGCCAGCAGCTTCCGGCAGGGCGACTACACCTTC.

This rearrangement joins TRBV20-1 to TRBJ1-5; D is possibly TRBD1 (5 bases). The CDR3 is 12 residues long. Germline CDR1 reads DFQATT; CDR2 reads SNEGSKA (reference sequence). Trimming pared 6 bases from V and 5 bases from J, leaving 11 bases between. The CDR3 bases are TGCAGTGCAAATACAGGTGATCAGCCCCAGCATTTT. This encodes CSANTGDQPQHF.

This chain uses TRBV19 with TRBJ2-7; a possible D gene is TRBD1 (6 bases). The germline V gene has CDR1 LNHDA and CDR2 SQIVND (reference sequence). The CDR3 spans 13 residues. The ends were cut back, 10 bases at V and 2 bases at J, with 15 bases in the middle. The CDR3 reads CATRSTGTYEQYF. CDR3 DNA: TGTGCCACCCGATCTACAGGGACCTACGAGCAGTACTTC. Full variable domain (remainder filled in from reference TRBV19 and TRBJ2-7): DGGITQSPKYLFRKEGQNVTLSCEQNLNHDAMYWYRQDPGQGLRLIYYSQIVNDFQKGDIAEGYSVSREKKESFPLTVTSAQKNPTAFYLCATRSTGTYEQYFGPGTRLTVT.

This clonotype showed up just a few times. The DNA of the CDR3 is TGTGCCAGCAGCGACTCACCACCAATCACAGATACGCAGTATTTT. Protein sequence: CASSDSPPITDTQYF. The rearrangement joins TRBV5-6 to TRBJ2-3, with D unclear. V lost 4 bases and J lost 2, with 14 bases in between. The length of the CDR3 is 15 residues. The germline CDR1 and CDR2 sequences are SGHDT and YYEEEE.

The genes are TRBV7-2 and TRBJ2-7; no clear D gene. Deletions cut 0 bases from V and 3 bases from J, with 9 bases between. Germline lookup yields CDR1 SGHTA and CDR2 FQGNSA. This CDR3 contains 14 residues. CDR3 nucleotide sequence: TGTGCCAGCAGCTTAGCGACACCTAGCTACGAGCAGTACTTC. Translated, it gives CASSLATPSYEQYF.

This clonotype was seen repeatedly, ten times or more. The gene calls are TRBV7-6 and TRBJ2-7; 8 nucleotides line up with TRBD1. CDR1 and CDR2 from the germline V gene are SGHVS and FNYEAQ. The V segment lost 3 bases and the J segment 5 bases; nucleotides outside the gene matches: 12. The CDR3 is 16 amino acids. The CDR3 sequence is CASSLSFGQGGHEQYF. As DNA, the CDR3 is TGTGCCAGCAGCTTGAGCTTCGGACAGGGAGGCCACGAGCAGTACTTC.

V usage is TRBV20-1 and J usage is TRBJ2-1; D is ambiguous. This CDR3 is built from 12 residues. CDR1 and CDR2 from the germline V gene are DFQATT and SNEGSKA (reference sequence). The CDR3 DNA is TGCAGCCTATCGGGCTCCTACAATGAGCAGTTCTTC. It translates to CSLSGSYNEQFF.

The rearrangement links TRBV20-1 to TRBJ2-3; D is unresolved. V gave up 3 bases and J gave up 6 bases, with 13 bases separating them. The CDR3 length is 13 residues. Germline V gives CDR1 DFQATT, CDR2 SNEGSKA (reference sequence). This CDR3 reads CSARIGFMDTQYF. CDR3 nucleotide sequence: TGCAGTGCTAGGATCGGCTTCATGGATACGCAGTATTTT.

V usage is TRBV19 and J usage is TRBJ2-7; 9 bases are shared with TRBD1. This CDR3 is 14 amino acids long. The trim removed 3 bases at V and 6 bases at J, leaving 6 bases unmatched. The germline V gene has CDR1 LNHDA and CDR2 SQIVND (reference sequence). The CDR3: CASSITGTGPEQYF. Written as DNA, the CDR3 is TGTGCCAGTAGTATCACCGGGACAGGGCCCGAGCAGTACTTC.

This clonotype was counted a few times. V usage is TRBV7-9 and J usage is TRBJ1-1, with D perhaps TRBD1 (6 bases). CDR3 size: 16 residues. CDR1 SEHNR and CDR2 FQNEAQ come from the germline V gene (reference sequence). Trimming took 5 bases from V and 5 from J, leaving 21 bases between them. CDR3 in amino acids: CASSREVGGQGTEAFF. The CDR3 region has the DNA TGTGCCAGCAGCCGAGAGGTTGGGGGCCAGGGGACTGAAGCTTTCTTT.

The J gene is TRBJ2-5, the V gene TRBV2; D might be TRBD2 (6 bases). Trimming took 4 bases from V and 4 from J, leaving 10 bases between them. From germline, CDR1 is SNHLY and CDR2 FYNNEI. This CDR3 has 13 residues. The CDR3 DNA follows: TGTGCCAGCAGTGGGAGGCGGGGAGAGACCCAGTACTTC. Protein product: CASSGRRGETQYF.

This clonotype was counted between two and nine times. V usage is TRBV4-1 and J usage is TRBJ2-3; D is undetermined. The V and J ends lost 4 bases and 0 bases respectively, with 14 bases between them. This CDR3 is 16 amino acids long. Per germline, CDR1 MGHRA and CDR2 YSYEKL. The CDR3 DNA sequence: TGCGCCAGCAGCCCACTGGACGGACGAAGCACAGATACGCAGTATTTT. It translates to CASSPLDGRSTDTQYF.

The chain joins TRBV7-6 to TRBJ2-1; TRBD2 matches at 8 bases. CDR3 size: 15 residues. Germline-derived CDR1 and CDR2 are SGHVS and FNYEAQ. J was trimmed by 8 bases and V by 3 bases; bases with no gene match: 9. CDR3 in amino acids: CASSFRSSGFDEQFF. CDR3 bases: TGTGCCAGCAGCTTTAGGTCTAGCGGGTTCGATGAGCAGTTCTTC.

The rearrangement links TRBV7-9 to TRBJ1-5, with D unclear. The CDR3 sequence is 12 residues long. CDR1 and CDR2 (germline): SEHNR, FQNEAQ (reference sequence). Deletions cut 5 bases from V and 11 bases from J, with 13 bases between. The CDR3, as DNA: TGTGCCAGCAGCGGGGTCGGTTTGGCCCAGCATTTT. This sequence encodes CASSGVGLAQHF.

The chain carries TRBV5-4 and TRBJ2-1; TRBD2 matches at 14 bases. Germline-derived CDR1 and CDR2 are SGHNT and YYREEE (reference sequence). V dropped 1 base and J dropped 7; count of bases not matched to a gene: 4. The CDR3 is 16 amino acids. CDR3 amino acids: CASSLMTSGRGNEQFF. The CDR3 region has the DNA TGTGCCAGCAGCTTGATGACTAGCGGGAGGGGTAATGAGCAGTTCTTC.

This clonotype was found many times. This sequence joins TRBV6-1 and TRBJ2-3; D gene ambiguous. The CDR3 has 15 amino acids. CDR1 and CDR2 (germline): MNHNS, SASEGT. V was pared by 5 bases and J by 0 bases, with 12 bases between. CDR3 loop: CASSTTGGSTDTQYF. The CDR3, as DNA: TGTGCCAGCAGTACCACCGGCGGTAGCACAGATACGCAGTATTTT.

This clonotype was seen only a few times. This chain joins TRBV19 and TRBJ1-6, with 9 bases that match TRBD1. CDR1 and CDR2 (germline): LNHDA, SQIVND (reference sequence). The CDR3 covers 13 residues. V shed 6 bases and J 9 bases; nucleotides not matched to a gene: 3. CDR3 sequence (DNA): TGTGCCAGTAGGGGGACAGGGACTTCACCCCTCCACTTT. Amino acid sequence: CASRGTGTSPLHF.

This clonotype was seen only a few times. V usage is TRBV28 and J usage is TRBJ2-1, with D unclear. Germline V gives CDR1 MDHEN, CDR2 SYDVKM. The CDR3 covers 13 residues. V was cut by 7 bases and J by 6 bases, with 13 bases left in between. CDR3 sequence reads: CASTLRTPNEQFF. CDR3 sequence (DNA): TGTGCCAGCACCCTACGGACGCCCAATGAGCAGTTCTTC. The full variable domain, with the rest looked up from reference TRBV28 and TRBJ2-1, is DVKVTQSSRYLVKRTGEKVFLECVQDMDHENMFWYRQDPGLGLRLIYFSYDVKMKEKGDIPEGYSVSREKKERFSLILESASTNQTSMYLCASTLRTPNEQFFGPGTRLTVL.

This chain connects TRBV15 to TRBJ2-1; D assignment may be TRBD1 or TRBD2 (5 bases each). Germline assignment: CDR1 LNHNV and CDR2 YYDKDF (reference sequence). The CDR3 covers 17 residues. Trimming pared 3 bases from V and 6 bases from J, leaving 21 bases between. This CDR3 reads CATSSGRRQNGLNEQFF. Here the CDR3 DNA reads TGTGCCACCAGCAGTGGCAGACGACAGAATGGACTCAATGAGCAGTTCTTC.

This clonotype was picked up a small number of times. The V call is TRBV11-2, the J call TRBJ2-1; 7 bases line up with TRBD1. CDR3 size: 17 residues. V was clipped by 3 bases and J by 6 bases; unmatched bases: 14. The germline CDR1 and CDR2 sequences are SGHAT and FQNNGV. The DNA for the CDR3 is TGTGCCAGCAGCTTCATTAGCCGGGACAGTTGGGGCAATGAGCAGTTCTTC. The encoded protein is CASSFISRDSWGNEQFF.

This rearrangement joins TRBV7-9 to TRBJ2-6, with a weak D call TRBD1 (5 bases). CDR1 is SEHNR and CDR2 is FQNEAQ in the germline V gene (reference sequence). There are 15 residues in the CDR3. Deletions cut 5 bases from V and 2 bases from J, with 10 bases between. The CDR3, as DNA: TGTGCCAGCAGCGCTCAGGGAACTGGGGCCAACGTCCTGACTTTC. This gives the protein CASSAQGTGANVLTF.

This chain links TRBV12-3 or TRBV12-4 with TRBJ1-2; perhaps TRBD1 as D (5 bases). CDR3 length: 14 amino acids. The germline V and J ends were trimmed by 4 bases and 8 bases, with 17 bases remaining between them. The CDR3: CASSSGTRQGGYTF. The DNA of the CDR3 is TGTGCCAGCAGTTCAGGGACTCGCCAAGGAGGCTACACCTTC.